These 26 T cell receptor beta chains share one sample of origin, sequenced in a study of OX40 agonist ivuxolimab in advanced cancers. Produced via immunoSEQ multiplex PCR; TCRdb's table is partial and in-frame only. This table holds some 9,500 clones, roughly 90% found once. The material was CD4+ or CD8+ T cells sorted from blood, obtained in a trial of the OX40 agonist ivuxolimab. The origin of the receptors is an adult with an advanced solid tumor such as melanoma, head and neck, liver or kidney cancer.

The V gene is TRBV10-3, the J gene TRBJ2-7; 11 nucleotides line up with TRBD2. The J segment lost 2 bases and the V segment lost 8 bases, leaving 23 bases of the junction unmatched. There are 20 residues in the CDR3. Germline-derived CDR1 and CDR2 are ENHRY and SYGVKD. The CDR3 region has the DNA TGTGCCATCCGAGCCGGGACAGGGACCTATAGCGGGAGGGCCCCCTACGAGCAGTACTTC. The encoded protein is CAIRAGTGTYSGRAPYEQYF.

V gene TRBV28 combines with J gene TRBJ2-1; 9 bases line up with TRBD1. The CDR3 is 16 amino acids. With 6 bases clipped from V and 5 bases from J, the junction kept 11 bases outside the gene matches. Germline assignment: CDR1 MDHEN and CDR2 SYDVKM. CDR3 in amino acids: CASRVSPGQGNNEQFF. CDR3 bases: TGTGCCAGCAGAGTCAGTCCGGGACAGGGTAACAATGAGCAGTTCTTC.

This rearrangement joins TRBV9 to TRBJ2-7; no reliable D call. In germline, CDR1 is SGDLS, CDR2 YYNGEE. The CDR3 runs to 14 residues. V was clipped by 2 bases and J by 1 base, with 10 bases between them. CDR3 protein: CASSVGGRSYEQYF. The DNA for the CDR3 is TGTGCCAGCAGCGTTGGTGGAAGGTCCTACGAGCAGTACTTC. Full variable domain (remainder filled in from reference TRBV9 and TRBJ2-7): DSGVTQTPKHLITATGQRVTLRCSPRSGDLSVYWYQQSLDQGLQFLIQYYNGEERAKGNILERFSAQQFPDLHSELNLSSLELGDSALYFCASSVGGRSYEQYFGPGTRLTVT.

The chain uses TRBV4-1 and TRBJ2-3; TRBD2 agrees at 7 bases. The V segment lost 0 bases and the J segment 8 bases; nucleotides outside the gene matches: 17. The CDR3 is made up of 18 amino acids. CDR1 MGHRA and CDR2 YSYEKL come from the germline V gene. The CDR3 loop is CASSQDPPGAGTRRTQYF. CDR3 DNA sequence: TGCGCCAGCAGCCAAGATCCCCCCGGAGCGGGAACTCGTCGTACGCAGTATTTT.

This rearrangement joins TRBV30 to TRBJ2-6, with D possibly matching TRBD1 (5 bases). The CDR3 sequence is 15 residues long. V was pared by 2 bases and J by 0 bases, with 8 bases between. Germline V gene lookup returns CDR1 GTSNPN and CDR2 SVGIG (reference sequence). Here the CDR3 reads CAWSMDTSGANVLTF. DNA for the CDR3: TGTGCCTGGAGTATGGACACCTCTGGGGCCAACGTCCTGACTTTC.

The rearrangement joins TRBV19 to TRBJ2-7, with no clear D. V was clipped by 2 bases and J by 4 bases, with 18 bases between them. CDR1 LNHDA and CDR2 SQIVND come from the germline V gene (reference sequence). The CDR3 spans 16 residues. The CDR3 coding sequence is TGTGCCAGTAGTATAAGGCCAACAACCCCCATTTACGAGCAGTACTTC. Amino acid sequence: CASSIRPTTPIYEQYF.

This chain links TRBV5-4 with TRBJ1-1, with a tentative D call TRBD1 (5 bases). Germline V gene sequence: CDR1 SGHNT, CDR2 YYREEE (reference sequence). V lost 4 bases and J 3 bases, leaving 16 bases between the germline ends. The CDR3 covers 15 residues. The CDR3 loop reads CASSGGGFLDTEAFF. Here the CDR3 DNA reads TGTGCCAGCAGCGGGGGGGGATTCCTGGACACTGAAGCTTTCTTT.

The chain carries TRBV5-1 and TRBJ1-2; 8 nucleotides align to TRBD1. This CDR3 has 13 residues. Looked up from germline, CDR1 is SGHRS and CDR2 is YFSETQ. J gave up 6 bases and V 3 bases, and 4 bases lay outside the gene matches. The chain's CDR3 is CASSSSQGDGYTF. CDR3 nucleotides: TGCGCCAGCAGCTCATCACAGGGGGATGGCTACACCTTC.

This clone was seen once. The V and J genes are TRBV19 and TRBJ2-5, with D possibly TRBD2 on 6 matching bases. The V gene lost 6 bases and the J gene lost 2 bases, with 10 bases spanning the gap. Per the germline V gene, CDR1 is LNHDA and CDR2 is SQIVND (reference sequence). The CDR3 extends over 13 amino acids. CDR3 in DNA: TGTGCCAGTAGCAAGAGCGGGCAAGAGACCCAGTACTTC. Residues: CASSKSGQETQYF.

The V gene is TRBV7-9, the J gene TRBJ1-2; D call uncertain. The CDR3 spans 13 residues. Per the germline V gene, CDR1 is SEHNR and CDR2 is FQNEAQ (reference sequence). Trimming stripped 5 bases from V and 0 bases from J, with 7 bases between. CDR3 amino acids: CASSLGANYGYTF. CDR3 nucleotides: TGTGCCAGCAGCCTTGGTGCTAACTATGGCTACACCTTC.

The chain is built from TRBV28 and TRBJ1-1; 7 bases agree with TRBD1. The V gene end was trimmed by 2 bases and the J gene end by 5 bases; junction bases not matched to a gene: 8. CDR3 length: 15 residues. Germline CDR1 reads MDHEN; CDR2 reads SYDVKM. The CDR3 here is CASSLDIGGLTEAFF. The CDR3 nucleotides are TGTGCCAGCAGTTTAGATATAGGGGGCTTAACTGAAGCTTTCTTT.

The rearrangement uses TRBV2 and TRBJ2-1, with 11 bases fitting TRBD2. Trimming took 7 bases from V and 7 from J; bases not matched to a gene: 9. CDR1 SNHLY and CDR2 FYNNEI come from the germline V gene. The CDR3 extends over 15 amino acids. The CDR3 DNA follows: TGTGCCAGCAAGGAACTAGCGGGAGTCCCAAATGAGCAGTTCTTC. It yields the protein CASKELAGVPNEQFF.

The chain couples TRBV5-5 to TRBJ1-3, with no clear D. V shed 4 bases and J shed 0 bases, with 17 bases lying between them. Germline CDR1 is SGHKS and CDR2 is YYEKEE (reference sequence). The CDR3 consists of 17 residues. CDR3 coding DNA: TGTGCCAGCAGCCCGACCCCGACCGAACTCTCTGGAAACACCATATATTTT. It yields the protein CASSPTPTELSGNTIYF.

The J gene is TRBJ1-2, the V gene TRBV6-5, with 9 bases fitting TRBD1. The germline CDR1 and CDR2 sequences are MNHEY and SVGAGI. The CDR3 consists of 15 residues. J gave up 6 bases and V 6 bases, and 11 bases lay outside the gene matches. DNA of the CDR3: TGTGCCAGCAGAAAACCGGGACAGGGACGAGATGGCTACACCTTC. Translating it yields CASRKPGQGRDGYTF.

This rearrangement joins TRBV9 to TRBJ2-3; tentatively, D is TRBD2 (6 bases). The CDR3 loop spans 15 amino acids. V was clipped by 6 bases and J by 0 bases, with 14 bases between them. Germline CDR1 SGDLS, CDR2 YYNGEE. The DNA of the CDR3 is TGTGCCAGCACCCGCCGCGGGGCTAGCACAGATACGCAGTATTTT. This sequence encodes CASTRRGASTDTQYF.

This clone showed up just a few times. The chain recombines TRBV2 with TRBJ2-7; D remains ambiguous. Germline V gene data show CDR1 as SNHLY and CDR2 as FYNNEI. The CDR3 has 13 residues. The V gene lost 8 bases and the J gene lost 2 bases, with 13 bases spanning the gap. CDR3 in DNA: TGTGCCAGCCTGATACTCTCCCCCTACGAGCAGTACTTC. Protein: CASLILSPYEQYF.

The chain has TRBV18 and TRBJ2-7; D perhaps matches TRBD1 (5 bases). Germline CDR1 KGHSH, CDR2 LQKENI. V shed 1 base and J shed 6 bases, with 10 bases lying between them. The CDR3 totals 13 residues. The CDR3: CASSPQGNGEQYF. In nucleotides, the CDR3 is TGTGCCAGCTCACCACAGGGGAACGGCGAGCAGTACTTC.

The rearrangement joins TRBV5-1 to TRBJ2-7, with unresolved D. Germline assignment: CDR1 SGHRS and CDR2 YFSETQ. V was pared by 0 bases and J by 7 bases, with 11 bases between. The CDR3 is made up of 13 amino acids. The CDR3 loop reads CASSLDPSGEQYF. The CDR3 nucleotides are TGCGCCAGCAGCTTGGACCCGTCTGGTGAGCAGTACTTC.

This clone was seen once. The CDR3 coding sequence is TGTGCCAGCAGCTCCCCCCGCGACAGGACTTCCTACGAGCAGTACTTC. This translates into CASSSPRDRTSYEQYF. V gene TRBV7-9 combines with J gene TRBJ2-7, with D maybe TRBD1 (6 bases). The CDR3 is made up of 16 amino acids. Trimming left V 4 bases short and J 1 base short, with 17 bases between. Germline V gene sequence: CDR1 SEHNR, CDR2 FQNEAQ (reference sequence).

This chain joins TRBV18 and TRBJ2-2, with D perhaps given as TRBD1 or TRBD2 (5 bases each). The CDR3 covers 17 residues. Deletions cut 5 bases from V and 2 bases from J, with 18 bases between. Germline values: CDR1 KGHSH, CDR2 LQKENI. CDR3 sequence: CASSSFRDGSNTGELFF. CDR3 DNA: TGTGCCAGCTCATCATTTCGGGACGGTTCTAACACCGGGGAGCTGTTTTTT.

This chain joins TRBV28 and TRBJ1-1; no reliable D call. CDR1 is MDHEN and CDR2 is SYDVKM in the germline V gene. The CDR3 is 15 amino acids. V was shortened by 5 bases and J by 5 bases, with 18 bases between the two germline ends. The CDR3 DNA sequence: TGTGCCAGCAGTATACCCAAGCGAGCTATGACTGAAGCTTTCTTT. It yields the protein CASSIPKRAMTEAFF.

The rearrangement links TRBV6-1 to TRBJ2-7, with 8 nucleotides matching TRBD1. V shed 8 bases and J 0 bases; nucleotides not matched to a gene: 3. The V gene's germline CDR1 is MNHNS and CDR2 SASEGT. The CDR3 length is 13 residues. CDR3 bases: TGTGCCAGCGGAGGACAGGGCTCCTACGAGCAGTACTTC. This encodes CASGGQGSYEQYF.

The CDR3 protein is CASSEEGGERYEQYF. The CDR3 nucleotides are TGTGCCAGCAGTGAAGAAGGTGGGGAACGGTACGAGCAGTACTTC. The J gene is TRBJ2-7, the V gene TRBV2; the D is unclear. The V gene's germline CDR1 is SNHLY and CDR2 FYNNEI. V was cut by 1 base and J by 4 bases, with 14 bases left in between. The CDR3 has 15 amino acids.

The chain carries TRBV2 and TRBJ1-3; D is unclear. CDR1 is SNHLY, CDR2 FYNNEI, per germline. The CDR3 length is 13 residues. V was trimmed by 6 bases and J by 2 bases, leaving 8 bases between them. CDR3 loop: CASRLDAGNTIYF. The CDR3 bases are TGTGCCAGCAGACTGGATGCTGGAAACACCATATATTTT. Using reference TRBV2 and TRBJ1-3 for the parts outside the CDR3, the full variable domain is EPEVTQTPSHQVTQMGQEVILRCVPISNHLYFYWYRQILGQKVEFLVSFYNNEISEKSEIFDDQFSVERPDGSNFTLKIRSTKLEDSAMYFCASRLDAGNTIYFGEGSWLTVV.

The chain uses TRBV7-9 and TRBJ2-5, with a tentative D call TRBD2 (6 bases). Looked up from germline, CDR1 is SEHNR and CDR2 is FQNEAQ (reference sequence). V dropped 5 bases and J dropped 4 bases, with 14 bases sitting between them. This CDR3 region has 14 residues. CDR3 loop: CASSLPGGSETQYF. CDR3 coding DNA: TGTGCCAGCAGCCTCCCCGGGGGTTCAGAGACCCAGTACTTC.

The CDR3 coding sequence is TGTGCCAGCAGTTACCGCGGGGGGGCGGATTTCAATGAGCAGTTCTTC. Translating it yields CASSYRGGADFNEQFF. This chain connects TRBV6-5 to TRBJ2-1; 9 nucleotides line up with TRBD2. The ends lost 2 bases at V and 6 bases at J; junction bases unmatched: 8. This CDR3 region has 16 residues. Germline CDR1 is MNHEY and CDR2 is SVGAGI.